This T cell receptor beta chain is drawn from a study of T cell changes during pregnancy in multiple sclerosis. The germline V gene encodes CDR1 LNHDA and CDR2 SQIVND (reference sequence). V shed 5 bases and J shed 1 base, with 18 bases lying between them. This CDR3 has 17 residues. Generated by immunoSEQ multiplex PCR, the TCRdb table keeps only in-frame clones and is missing some. The data show 110,000 or so clones, with approximately 93% seen just once and roughly 6% held by the top ten. Sample: peripheral blood, taken before pregnancy. The chain employs TRBV19 and TRBJ2-1, with D possibly being TRBD2 (6 bases). The origin of this receptor is a female donor with multiple sclerosis, enrolled in a pregnancy study. CDR3 sequence (DNA): TGTGCCAGTAGTTACTCCCGCGGGACCAGGTCCTACAATGAGCAGTTCTTC. This encodes CASSYSRGTRSYNEQFF.